The 23 T cell receptor beta chains reported below all come from one sample, sequenced in a study of T cells in Graves' hyperthyroidism and ophthalmopathy. Researchers amplified the TCR beta CDR3 regions from RNA transcripts. The TCR CDR3 was amplified in a first-round RT-PCR using the HTBI primer set. TCRdb redid the calling of the multiplex PCR reads with MiXCR, one entry per CDR3 protein. The data show hundreds of thousands of distinct CDR3 sequences, about 17% seen once. The material sequenced was blood. Receptors were obtained from a woman in her 30s with Graves' hyperthyroidism.

This clonotype was seen ten or more times. The V and J genes are TRBV3-1 and TRBJ2-3; the match to TRBD2 covers 8 bases. Trimming at V came to 1 base and at J to 2 bases, leaving 8 bases not matched to a gene. This CDR3 is 17 amino acids long. Germline loops: CDR1 LGHDT, CDR2 YNNKEL (reference sequence). CDR3 sequence: CASSQGSGGSYTDTQYF. DNA for the CDR3: TGTGCCAGCAGCCAAGGGTCGGGAGGGAGTTACACAGATACGCAGTATTTT.

The gene calls are TRBV28 and TRBJ2-6; perhaps TRBD1 as D (6 bases). Trimming pared 6 bases from V and 2 bases from J, leaving 8 bases between. The CDR3 is made up of 14 amino acids. Germline CDR1 is MDHEN and CDR2 is SYDVKM. CDR3 residues: CASRTGTGANVLTF. The CDR3 DNA is TGTGCCAGCAGAACAGGGACTGGGGCCAACGTCCTGACTTTC.

This clonotype was detected many times. V is TRBV12-3 or TRBV12-4 and J is TRBJ2-3; D is unclear. The CDR3 length is 12 residues. V was shortened by 3 bases and J by 4 bases, with 5 bases between the two germline ends. For the CDR3, the DNA is TGTGCCAGCAGTTTTCGACCAGATACGCAGTATTTT. It is translated as CASSFRPDTQYF.

Note on this clonotype: This may arise from a read error, as a much more abundant clone is one base away. The rearrangement joins TRBV12-3 or TRBV12-4 to TRBJ2-7, with 8 bases fitting TRBD1. The DNA end lines up better with TRBJ2-1; the J call may be wrong. The CDR3 covers 14 residues. DNA for the CDR3: TGTGCCAGCAGAGCCGGGACAGGACCCTACGAGCAGTTCTTC. It yields the protein CASRAGTGPYEQFF.

The genes are TRBV6-1 and TRBJ1-6; D is unclear. The CDR3 consists of 13 residues. Germline V gene data show CDR1 as MNHNS and CDR2 as SASEGT. V was pared by 8 bases and J by 2 bases, with 7 bases between. The CDR3 nucleotides are TGTGCCAGCCTCAACGCCTATAATTCACCCCTCCACTTT. Encoded protein: CASLNAYNSPLHF.

This clonotype was counted ten times or more. J is TRBJ2-1 and V is TRBV5-1; D not resolved. The CDR3 length is 14 residues. Trimming shortened V by 4 bases and J by 0 bases, and 8 bases separated the two germline ends. Germline lookup yields CDR1 SGHRS and CDR2 YFSETQ. CDR3 loop: CASSTQSSYNEQFF. CDR3 DNA: TGCGCCAGCAGCACCCAAAGCTCCTACAATGAGCAGTTCTTC. Drawing the rest from reference TRBV5-1 and TRBJ2-1, the complete variable domain is KAGVTQTPRYLIKTRGQQVTLSCSPISGHRSVSWYQQTPGQGLQFLFEYFSETQRNKGNFPGRFSGRQFSNSRSEMNVSTLELGDSALYLCASSTQSSYNEQFFGPGTRLTVL.

This clonotype was seen only once. The chain joins TRBV28 to TRBJ2-6; TRBD2 might be the D (5 bases). In germline, CDR1 is MDHEN, CDR2 SYDVKM. V lost 2 bases and J 0 bases, leaving 11 bases between the germline ends. CDR3 length: 17 residues. CDR3 DNA: TGTGCCAGCAGTTTAGGACTGCTGGACTCTGGGGCCAACGTCCTGACTTTC. Encoded protein: CASSLGLLDSGANVLTF. Combining the CDR3 with reference TRBV28 and TRBJ2-6 gives the whole variable domain DVKVTQSSRYLVKRTGEKVFLECVQDMDHENMFWYRQDPGLGLRLIYFSYDVKMKEKGDIPEGYSVSREKKERFSLILESASTNQTSMYLCASSLGLLDSGANVLTFGAGSRLTVL.

This clonotype was detected ten times or more. This chain links TRBV3-1 with TRBJ1-1; D might be TRBD1 (5 bases). The CDR3 runs to 15 residues. Germline V CDR1 and CDR2: LGHDT, YNNKEL (reference sequence). V gave up 0 bases and J gave up 0 bases, with 8 bases separating them. The CDR3 bases are TGTGCCAGCAGCCAAGATCTGACAGTGAACACTGAAGCTTTCTTT. Translation gives CASSQDLTVNTEAFF.

This clonotype was counted ten times or more. J is TRBJ2-3 and V is TRBV27, with D perhaps matching TRBD2 (6 bases). The length of the CDR3 is 12 residues. Trimming left V 3 bases short and J 6 bases short, with 7 bases between. The germline V gene encodes CDR1 MNHEY and CDR2 SMNVEV (reference sequence). CDR3 sequence reads: CASSFAGDTQYF. In DNA, the CDR3 is TGTGCCAGCAGTTTTGCGGGGGATACGCAGTATTTT.

A few counts support this clonotype. This sequence joins TRBV13 and TRBJ2-7, with TRBD2 identical over 9 bases. The V and J ends lost 1 base and 3 bases, in that order; junction bases with no gene match: 7. Germline assignment: CDR1 PRHDT and CDR2 FYEKMQ (reference sequence). The CDR3 has 16 amino acids. The DNA for the CDR3 is TGTGCCAGCAGCTTAGTTGGGCGGGAGGGAGTCTACGAGCAGTACTTC. It specifies CASSLVGREGVYEQYF.

A few counts support this clonotype. The J gene is TRBJ1-5, the V gene TRBV19; D is ambiguous. Deletions cut 8 bases from V and 2 bases from J, with 10 bases between. The CDR3 is 13 amino acids. The germline CDR1 and CDR2 sequences are LNHDA and SQIVND (reference sequence). DNA of the CDR3: TGTGCCAGTGCCAAGGACCGCAATCAGCCCCAGCATTTT. As protein: CASAKDRNQPQHF.

Of note for this clonotype: A much bigger clone sits one base away, suggesting this may be a read error. The genes are TRBV5-1 and TRBJ2-7; possible D gene TRBD1, 7 bases. CDR1 is SGHRS, CDR2 YFSETQ, per germline. The CDR3 totals 17 residues. The CDR3 sequence is CASGLGSGGRYFGEQYF. DNA of the CDR3: TGCGCCAGCGGCTTGGGGTCAGGGGGGAGGTATTTCGGCGAGCAGTACTTC.

Remarks on this clonotype: It may be a read error: a sequence one base away is much more abundant. The V and J genes are TRBV7-9 and TRBJ1-1, with D possibly matching TRBD1 (5 bases). There are 15 residues in the CDR3. Per germline, CDR1 SEHNR and CDR2 FQNEAQ (reference sequence). Trimming took 3 bases from V and 0 from J, leaving 11 bases between them. The CDR3 coding sequence is TGTGCCAGCAGCTTTCGGGACGCCCTGAACACTGAAGCTTTCTTT. It is translated as CASSFRDALNTEAFF.

This clonotype was observed a handful of times. The chain carries TRBV18 and TRBJ1-3; no clear D. The CDR3 runs 17 residues. V was pared by 3 bases and J by 0 bases, with 15 bases between. From germline, CDR1 is KGHSH and CDR2 LQKENI. This chain's CDR3 is CASSPFQSENSGNTIYF. Written as DNA, the CDR3 is TGTGCCAGCTCACCCTTCCAGTCGGAGAACTCTGGAAACACCATATATTTT.

In this sample, this clonotype turned up a few times. V gene TRBV29-1 combines with J gene TRBJ2-3; no clear D gene. The CDR3 is made up of 13 amino acids. V lost 4 bases and J lost 2, with 10 bases in between. Germline values: CDR1 SQVTM, CDR2 ANQGSEA. The CDR3 here is CSVVGTATDTQYF. DNA for the CDR3: TGCAGCGTTGTGGGAACCGCCACAGATACGCAGTATTTT.

The chain is built from TRBV4-1 and TRBJ1-2, with 7 bases that match TRBD1. The length of the CDR3 is 15 residues. The junction had 4 bases not matched to a gene; V was cut back by 2 bases and J by 1 base. Germline CDR1 is MGHRA and CDR2 is YSYEKL. CDR3 protein: CASSQQDRLNYGYTF. The CDR3 bases are TGCGCCAGCAGCCAACAGGACAGGCTTAACTATGGCTACACCTTC.

In this sample, this clonotype turned up a few times. This CDR3 reads CASSLGRLAGYTDTQYF. In nucleotides, the CDR3 is TGCGCCAGCAGCTTGGGTCGACTAGCGGGATACACAGATACGCAGTATTTT. The rearrangement uses TRBV5-1 and TRBJ2-3, with 11 bases lining up with TRBD2. In germline, CDR1 is SGHRS, CDR2 YFSETQ. This CDR3 has 17 residues. V dropped 0 bases and J dropped 2; count of bases not matched to a gene: 5.

The genes are TRBV7-3 and TRBJ2-1, with 13 bases identical to TRBD2. The CDR3 is made up of 17 amino acids. Germline loops: CDR1 SGHTA, CDR2 FQGTGA. The junction had 4 bases not matched to a gene; V was cut back by 1 base and J by 4 bases. The CDR3 region has the DNA TGTGCCAGCAGCTTAATAGGGGGACTAGCGGGATACAATGAGCAGTTCTTC. This codes for CASSLIGGLAGYNEQFF.

This clonotype has only a few counts. The chain is built from TRBV7-9 and TRBJ2-1; 10 bases are shared with TRBD1. The CDR3 is 15 residues long. Per the germline V gene, CDR1 is SEHNR and CDR2 is FQNEAQ (reference sequence). J lost 7 bases, V lost 3 bases, and 6 bases had no gene match. The CDR3 DNA sequence: TGTGCCAGCAGCTTGACAGGGGGCGCTGGTAATGAGCAGTTCTTC. As protein: CASSLTGGAGNEQFF. Full variable domain (outside the CDR3, taken from reference TRBV7-9 and TRBJ2-1): DTGVSQNPRHKITKRGQNVTFRCDPISEHNRLYWYRQTLGQGPEFLTYFQNEAQLEKSRLLSDRFSAERPKGSFSTLEIQRTEQGDSAMYLCASSLTGGAGNEQFFGPGTRLTVL.

The V gene is TRBV6-5, the J gene TRBJ2-3; D is uncertain. The ends were cut back, 2 bases at V and 4 bases at J, with 7 bases in the middle. This CDR3 is 13 amino acids long. Germline V gives CDR1 MNHEY, CDR2 SVGAGI. The CDR3 reads CASSYRVPDTQYF. For the CDR3, the DNA is TGTGCCAGCAGTTACCGGGTTCCAGATACGCAGTATTTT.

This clonotype came up many times. V usage is TRBV12-3 or TRBV12-4 and J usage is TRBJ1-2, with 7 bases that match TRBD1. The trim removed 7 bases at V and 7 bases at J, leaving 12 bases unmatched. This CDR3 has 14 residues. The CDR3 is CASTRQGSLRGYTF. Written as DNA, the CDR3 is TGTGCCAGCACAAGACAGGGTTCCCTCCGTGGCTACACCTTC.

In this sample, this clonotype turned up a few times. The gene calls are TRBV2 and TRBJ1-3, with unresolved D. This CDR3 contains 14 residues. Germline-derived CDR1 and CDR2 are SNHLY and FYNNEI. V was trimmed by 1 base and J by 4 bases, leaving 8 bases between them. DNA for the CDR3: TGTGCCAGCAGTGAAGAGGGTTCCGGAAACACCATATATTTT. Translating it yields CASSEEGSGNTIYF.

This clonotype was recorded at least ten times. J is TRBJ1-1 and V is TRBV6-1; TRBD1 agrees at 7 bases. The CDR3 totals 14 residues. Germline V gene data show CDR1 as MNHNS and CDR2 as SASEGT. V shed 8 bases and J 0 bases; nucleotides not matched to a gene: 6. This CDR3 reads CASSGQLMNTEAFF. CDR3 coding DNA: TGTGCCAGCTCGGGACAGCTAATGAACACTGAAGCTTTCTTT.